This T cell receptor (beta chain) comes out of a study of T cells expressing NK-cell markers. Study overall: CD3+CD56+NKG2C+, CD3+CD56+NKG2C- and CD3+CD56-NKG2C+ T cells, once sorted, supplied the TCR beta repertoires.

For TCR beta, cDNA was produced by 5'RACE template switching with UMIs. TCRdb reprocessed the 5' RACE reads and reports one entry per CDR3 protein, with no DNA. The sample yields about 380,000 distinct CDR3 sequences, of which the top ten take up around 5.3%. Comments on this clonotype: Its matching antigen is unknown.

Whole-study results and caveats: Among CD8+ T cells from about six donors, dominant NKG2C+ clonotypes accounted for roughly 1.0-7.0%.

Germline-derived CDR1 and CDR2 are SGDLS and YYNGEE. The length of the CDR3 is 13 residues. The chain recombines TRBV9 with TRBJ2-1; TCRdb's D call, TRBD2, is unchecked because there is no DNA. The sequence was collected from a man between 18 and 69 years old in good health. Sample: blood T cells: a sorted CD56 or NKG2C T cell subset, CD4+ or CD8+ T cells, or bulk PBMC T cells (not recorded which). The CDR3 sequence is CASSPASGREQFF.